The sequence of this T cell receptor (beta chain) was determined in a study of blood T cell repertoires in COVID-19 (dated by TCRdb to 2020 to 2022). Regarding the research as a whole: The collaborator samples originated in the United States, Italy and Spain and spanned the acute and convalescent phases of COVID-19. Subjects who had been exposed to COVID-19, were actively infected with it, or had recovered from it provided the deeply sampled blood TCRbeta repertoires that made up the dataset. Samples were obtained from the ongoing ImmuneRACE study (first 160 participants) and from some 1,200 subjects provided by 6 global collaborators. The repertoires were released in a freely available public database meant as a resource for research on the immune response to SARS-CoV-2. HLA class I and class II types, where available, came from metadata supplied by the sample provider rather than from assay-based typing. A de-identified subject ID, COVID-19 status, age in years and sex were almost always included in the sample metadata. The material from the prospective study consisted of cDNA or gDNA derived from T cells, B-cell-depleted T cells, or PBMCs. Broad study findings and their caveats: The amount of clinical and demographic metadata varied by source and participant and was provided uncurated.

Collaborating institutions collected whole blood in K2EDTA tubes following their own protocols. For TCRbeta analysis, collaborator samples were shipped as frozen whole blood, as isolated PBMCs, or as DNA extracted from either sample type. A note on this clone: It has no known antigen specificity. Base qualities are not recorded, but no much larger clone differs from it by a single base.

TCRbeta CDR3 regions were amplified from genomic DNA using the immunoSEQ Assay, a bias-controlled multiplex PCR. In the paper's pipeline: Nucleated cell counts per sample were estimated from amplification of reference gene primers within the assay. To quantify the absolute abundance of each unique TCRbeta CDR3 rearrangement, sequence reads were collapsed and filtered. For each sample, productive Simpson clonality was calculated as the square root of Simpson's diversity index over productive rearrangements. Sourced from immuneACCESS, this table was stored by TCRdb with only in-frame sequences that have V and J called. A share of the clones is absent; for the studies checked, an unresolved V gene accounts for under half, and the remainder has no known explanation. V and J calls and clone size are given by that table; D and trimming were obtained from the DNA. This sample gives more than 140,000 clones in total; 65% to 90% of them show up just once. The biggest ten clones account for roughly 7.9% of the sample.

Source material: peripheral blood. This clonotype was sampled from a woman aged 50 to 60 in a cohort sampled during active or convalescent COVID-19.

The CDR3: CASSLLTGPGNTIYF. The sequenced DNA: TGTGCCAGCAGCCTTTTGACAGGCCCCGGAAACACCATATATTTT. Recombination linked TRBV7-8 to TRBJ1-3; 6 matching bases give a weak D call of TRBD1. The junction carries 15 bases between V and J, which are trimmed by 5 bases and 4 bases respectively. Reading the germline V gene gives CDR1 SGHVS and CDR2 FQNEAQ. The CDR3 sequence holds 15 residues, the cysteine and phenylalanine included. Only the CDR3 portion is preserved as DNA: 45 bases, with reading frame beginning at the first base.